This TCR beta chain emerged from a study of beta chain features in type 1 diabetes. About the research overall: Healthy donors, compared against patients, showed similar age, gender and cell yields.

This CDR3 region has 18 residues. The trim removed 2 bases at V and 5 bases at J, leaving 11 bases unmatched. CDR1 is SGHDN and CDR2 is FVKESK in the germline V gene. General study results and limits: All four CD4+ subsets of Type 1 diabetes patients contained TCRB CDR3s that were moderately but significantly shorter. Compared to healthy donors, patients appeared to have naive, central memory and Treg TCRB repertoires that were more alike.

Every isolated RNA sample was fully reverse transcribed, so sequencing captured expressed TCRB transcripts. Here immunoSEQ multiplex PCR was the method, and the copy in TCRdb shows in-frame clones only, minus some. The data show around 710,000 clones, 12% seen once. In this sample, this clone turned up a few times. Its antigen remains unidentified. Sorted populations all had greater than 95% purity. Sequences were obtained from naive CD4+ T cells from blood. This receptor was obtained from a man aged 25 to 40 with type 1 diabetes. This chain connects TRBV14 to TRBJ2-3; 12 bases match TRBD1. The chain's CDR3 is CASSQLTGTGGLQDTQYF. DNA of the CDR3: TGTGCCAGCAGCCAATTAACCGGGACAGGGGGCCTGCAAGATACGCAGTATTTT.